The T cell receptor beta chain under discussion was sequenced for a study of cytomegalovirus exposure and HLA in healthy donors. It was with 60 Vbeta and 13 Jbeta primers that the PCR ran. Using immunoSEQ multiplex PCR, the repertoire was profiled, and TCRdb retains in-frame clones only, with some absent. The table includes 65,000 or so clones, 60% to 80% detected once. Deletions cut 4 bases from V and 4 bases from J, with 17 bases between. This CDR3 is 15 amino acids long. Per germline, CDR1 SGHRS and CDR2 YFSETQ. The receptor was isolated from a girl under 18 in good health and CMV-seropositive. Sequencing was performed on PBMCs. The V gene is TRBV5-1, the J gene TRBJ2-5, with D uncertain. The CDR3 DNA follows: TGCGCCAGCAGCGAACCGCCCAGAAGTGTAGAGACCCAGTACTTC. This encodes CASSEPPRSVETQYF.